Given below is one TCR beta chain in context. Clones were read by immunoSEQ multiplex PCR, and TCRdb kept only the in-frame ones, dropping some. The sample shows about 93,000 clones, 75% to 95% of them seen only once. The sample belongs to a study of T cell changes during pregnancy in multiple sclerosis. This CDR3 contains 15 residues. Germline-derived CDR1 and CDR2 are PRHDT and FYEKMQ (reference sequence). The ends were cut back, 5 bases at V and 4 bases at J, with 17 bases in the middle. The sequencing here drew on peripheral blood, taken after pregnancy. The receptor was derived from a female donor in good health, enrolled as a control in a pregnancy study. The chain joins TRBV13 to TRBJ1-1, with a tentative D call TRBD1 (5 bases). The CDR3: CASSRDQGQGTEAFF. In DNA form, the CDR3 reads TGTGCCAGCAGCCGTGATCAGGGTCAGGGCACTGAAGCTTTCTTT.